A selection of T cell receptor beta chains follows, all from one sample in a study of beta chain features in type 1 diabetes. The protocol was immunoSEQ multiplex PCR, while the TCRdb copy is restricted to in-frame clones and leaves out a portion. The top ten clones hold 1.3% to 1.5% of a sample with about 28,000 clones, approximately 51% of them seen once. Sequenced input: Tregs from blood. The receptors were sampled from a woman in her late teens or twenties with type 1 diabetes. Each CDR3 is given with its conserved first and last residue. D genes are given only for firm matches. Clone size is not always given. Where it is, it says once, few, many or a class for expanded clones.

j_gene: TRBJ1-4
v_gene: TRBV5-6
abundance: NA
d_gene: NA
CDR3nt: TGTGCCAGCAGCTTGGCTGGGCTCGGCGAAAAACTGTTTTTT
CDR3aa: CASSLAGLGEKLFF

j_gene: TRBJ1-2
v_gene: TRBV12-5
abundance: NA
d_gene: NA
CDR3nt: TGTGCTAGTGGTCCCCCGGGACTGATCTATGGCTACACCTTC
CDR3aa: CASGPPGLIYGYTF

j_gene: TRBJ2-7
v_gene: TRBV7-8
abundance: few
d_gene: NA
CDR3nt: TGTGCCAGCAGCCAAACCAGTTACGAGCAGTACTTC
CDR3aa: CASSQTSYEQYF

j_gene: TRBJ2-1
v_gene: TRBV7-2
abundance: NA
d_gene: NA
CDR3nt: TGTGCCAGCAGCTTTAGTCAGGGCTTCTACAATGAGCAGTTCTTC
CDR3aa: CASSFSQGFYNEQFF

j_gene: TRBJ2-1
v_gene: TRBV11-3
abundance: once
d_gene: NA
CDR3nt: TGTGCCAGCAGCCCCGGGGGCAATGAGCAGTTCTTC
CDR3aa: CASSPGGNEQFF

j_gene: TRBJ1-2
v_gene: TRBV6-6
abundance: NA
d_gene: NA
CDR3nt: TGTGCCAGCAGTTACTCGGGGCATGGCTACACCTTC
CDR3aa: CASSYSGHGYTF

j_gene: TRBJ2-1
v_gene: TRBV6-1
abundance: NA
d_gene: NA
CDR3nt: TGTGCCAGCAGTGTGCGGGGCGCCCCCTACAATGAGCAGTTCTTC
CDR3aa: CASSVRGAPYNEQFF

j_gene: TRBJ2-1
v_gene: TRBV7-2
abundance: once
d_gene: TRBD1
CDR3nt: TGTGCCAGCACATTCAAGACAGGGTTGAATGAGCAGTTCTTC
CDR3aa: CASTFKTGLNEQFF

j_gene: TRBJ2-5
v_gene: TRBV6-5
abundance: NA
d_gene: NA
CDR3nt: TGTGCCAGCAGTTACTCCTCCCAGGGGACAGAGACCCAGTACTTC
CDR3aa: CASSYSSQGTETQYF

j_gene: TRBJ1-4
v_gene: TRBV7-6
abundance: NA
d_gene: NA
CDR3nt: TGTGCCAGCAGCTTAAACACAGGGTTTAATGAAAAACTGTTTTTT
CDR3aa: CASSLNTGFNEKLFF

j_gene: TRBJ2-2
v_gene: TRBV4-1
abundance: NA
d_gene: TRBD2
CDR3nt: TGCGCCAGCAGCCAAGGAGGTTTCAGGACTAGCGGGATATACGGCGGGGAGCTGTTTTTT
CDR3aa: CASSQGGFRTSGIYGGELFF

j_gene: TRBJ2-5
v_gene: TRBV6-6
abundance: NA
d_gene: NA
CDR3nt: TGTGCCAGCAGATCTACTAGCTCTGGCGAGACCCAGTACTTC
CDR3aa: CASRSTSSGETQYF

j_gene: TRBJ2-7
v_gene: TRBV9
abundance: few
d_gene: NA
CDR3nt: TGTGCCAGCAGCCCGGGAACCTACGAGCAGTACTTC
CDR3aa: CASSPGTYEQYF

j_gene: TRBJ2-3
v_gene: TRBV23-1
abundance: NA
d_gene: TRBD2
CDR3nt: TGCGCCAGCAGTCAATGTAAAGGGATCCGGGACTATTTCACAGATACGCAGTATTTT
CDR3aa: CASSQCKGIRDYFTDTQYF

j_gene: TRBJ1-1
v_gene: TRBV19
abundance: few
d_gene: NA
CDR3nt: TGTGCCAGTAGTCCCCGCGCGCAGGGACTCCGCACTGAAGCTTTCTTT
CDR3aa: CASSPRAQGLRTEAFF

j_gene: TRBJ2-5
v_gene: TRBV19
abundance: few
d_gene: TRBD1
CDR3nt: TGTGCCAGTAGTAAAGGGACAGGGATGGCCCAAGAGACCCAGTACTTC
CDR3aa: CASSKGTGMAQETQYF

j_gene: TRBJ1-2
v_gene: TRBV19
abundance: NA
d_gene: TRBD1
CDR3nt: TGTGCCAGTAGTAAAATGGGCGGACAGGGCGGGTATGGCTACACCTTC
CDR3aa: CASSKMGGQGGYGYTF

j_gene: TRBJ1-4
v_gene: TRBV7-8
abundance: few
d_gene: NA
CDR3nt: TGTGCCAGCAGCTTAGGCCAGGGTAATGAAAAACTGTTTTTT
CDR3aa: CASSLGQGNEKLFF

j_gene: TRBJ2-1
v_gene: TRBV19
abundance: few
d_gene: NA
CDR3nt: TGTGCCAGTAGTATAGGGGGAGGAAGGACCTACAATGAGCAGTTCTTC
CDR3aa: CASSIGGGRTYNEQFF

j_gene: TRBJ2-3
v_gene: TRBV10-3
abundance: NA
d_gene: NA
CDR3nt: TGTGCCATCAGTGAGTCCCCCTCAGATACGCAGTATTTT
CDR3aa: CAISESPSDTQYF

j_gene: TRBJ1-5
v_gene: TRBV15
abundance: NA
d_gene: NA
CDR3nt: TGTGCCACCAGCCCCAGGAGTCTAGCCCGAAATCAGCCCCAGCATTTT
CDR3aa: CATSPRSLARNQPQHF

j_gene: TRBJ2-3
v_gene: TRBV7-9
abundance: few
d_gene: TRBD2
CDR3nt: TGTGCCAGCAGCTTCGGTTTTAGCGGGAGCACAGATACGCAGTATTTT
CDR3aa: CASSFGFSGSTDTQYF

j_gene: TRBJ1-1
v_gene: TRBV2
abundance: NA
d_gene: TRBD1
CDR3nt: TGTGCCAGCTACGGAAGAGGTGGGACAGGGTCCATGAACACTGAAGCTTTCTTT
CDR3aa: CASYGRGGTGSMNTEAFF

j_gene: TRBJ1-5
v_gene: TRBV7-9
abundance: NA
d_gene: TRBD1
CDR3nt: TGTGCCAGCAGCTGGGGGACAGTTCAGCCCCAGCATTTT
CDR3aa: CASSWGTVQPQHF

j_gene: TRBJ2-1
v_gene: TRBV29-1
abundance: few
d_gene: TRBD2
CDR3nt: TGCAGCGTTGAAGCCGCAGGACTAGCGGGAGGATACAATGAGCAGTTCTTC
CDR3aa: CSVEAAGLAGGYNEQFF

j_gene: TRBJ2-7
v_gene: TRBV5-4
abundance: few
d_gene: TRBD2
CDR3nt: TGTGCCAGCAGCAAGGGACTAGCGGGAACCAGAGGGGGCGAGCAGTACTTC
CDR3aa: CASSKGLAGTRGGEQYF

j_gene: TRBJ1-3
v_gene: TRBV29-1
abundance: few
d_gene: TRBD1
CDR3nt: TGCAGCGTGGCCGGACAGGGGGCCTCTGGAAACACCATATATTTT
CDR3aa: CSVAGQGASGNTIYF

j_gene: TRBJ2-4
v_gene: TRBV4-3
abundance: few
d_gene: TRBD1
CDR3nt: TGCGCCAGCAGCCAGGAAACTTACGGCAGGGGGAATTCCAAAAACATTCAGTACTTC
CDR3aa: CASSQETYGRGNSKNIQYF

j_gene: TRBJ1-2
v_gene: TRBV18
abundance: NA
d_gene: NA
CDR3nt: TGTGCCAGCTCACCACCGGGGCCCTCTAACTATGGCTACACCTTC
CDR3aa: CASSPPGPSNYGYTF

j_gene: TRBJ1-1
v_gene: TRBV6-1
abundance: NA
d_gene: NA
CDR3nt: TGTGCCAGCAGTGAGCGAAGGAGGGGCACTGAAGCTTTCTTT
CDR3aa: CASSERRRGTEAFF

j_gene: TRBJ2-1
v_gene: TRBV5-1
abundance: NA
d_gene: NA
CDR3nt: TGCGCCAGCAGTTCCCCATCCTACAATGAGCAGTTCTTC
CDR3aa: CASSSPSYNEQFF

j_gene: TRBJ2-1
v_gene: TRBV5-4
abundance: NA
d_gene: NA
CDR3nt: TGTGCCAGCAGCTTGCTCCAATCGAGCTCCTACAATGAGCAGTTCTTC
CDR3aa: CASSLLQSSSYNEQFF

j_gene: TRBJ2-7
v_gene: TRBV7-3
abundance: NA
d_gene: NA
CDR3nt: TGTGCCAGCAGCTACCTGGACATCTGCTCCTACGAGCAGTACTTC
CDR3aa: CASSYLDICSYEQYF

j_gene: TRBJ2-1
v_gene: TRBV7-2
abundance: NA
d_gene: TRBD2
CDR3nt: TGTGCCAGCAGCCGAAGCGGGGGCCTCAATGAGCAGTTCTTC
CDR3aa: CASSRSGGLNEQFF

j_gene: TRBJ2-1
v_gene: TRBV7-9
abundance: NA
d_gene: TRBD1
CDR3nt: TGTGCCAGCAGCCTCGGGACAGCCGGAAATGGGGTCAATGAGCAGTTCTTC
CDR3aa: CASSLGTAGNGVNEQFF

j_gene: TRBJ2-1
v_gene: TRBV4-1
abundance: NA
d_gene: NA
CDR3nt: TGCGCCAGCAGCCAAGATAGCGAGCAGTTCTTC
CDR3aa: CASSQDSEQFF

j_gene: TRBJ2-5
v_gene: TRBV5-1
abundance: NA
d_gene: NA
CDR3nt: TGCGCCAGCAGCGTGAACACGGGGTCAGAGACCCAGTACTTC
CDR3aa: CASSVNTGSETQYF

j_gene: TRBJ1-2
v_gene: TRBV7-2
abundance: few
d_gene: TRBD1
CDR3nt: TGTGCCAGCAGCTTGACAGGGGGTGGCTACACCTTC
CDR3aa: CASSLTGGGYTF

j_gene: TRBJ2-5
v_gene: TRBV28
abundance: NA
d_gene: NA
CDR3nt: TGTGCCACCCAGGCGGGGACAGAGACCCAGTACTTC
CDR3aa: CATQAGTETQYF

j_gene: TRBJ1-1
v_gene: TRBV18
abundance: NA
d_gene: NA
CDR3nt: TGTGCCAGCTCACCAACCACGGGGGGGGGTACTGAAGCTTTCTTT
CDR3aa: CASSPTTGGGTEAFF

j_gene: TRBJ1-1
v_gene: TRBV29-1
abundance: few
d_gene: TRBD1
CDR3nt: TGCAGCGCCGCTGACAGGGCGGGCACTGAAGCTTTCTTT
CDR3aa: CSAADRAGTEAFF

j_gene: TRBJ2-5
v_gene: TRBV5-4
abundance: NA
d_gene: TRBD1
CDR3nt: TGTGCCAGCAGCTCTCAGGGGGCTTCGGAGACCCAGTACTTC
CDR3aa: CASSSQGASETQYF

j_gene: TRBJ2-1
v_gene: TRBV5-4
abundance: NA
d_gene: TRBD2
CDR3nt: TGTGCCAGCAGTCCTAGCGGCCCCTACAATGAGCAGTTCTTC
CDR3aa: CASSPSGPYNEQFF

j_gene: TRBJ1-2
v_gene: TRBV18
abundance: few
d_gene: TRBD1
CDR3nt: TGTGCCAGCTCCGGGGACAGCCTAAGGAAAGGCTACACCTTC
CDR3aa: CASSGDSLRKGYTF

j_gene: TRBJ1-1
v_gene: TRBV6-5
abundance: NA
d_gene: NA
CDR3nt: TGTGCCAGCAGTCTCAGGGAGGTGAACACTGAAGCTTTCTTT
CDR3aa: CASSLREVNTEAFF

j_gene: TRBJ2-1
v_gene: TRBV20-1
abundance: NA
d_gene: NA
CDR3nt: TGCAGTGCTTATAACGGGGGTGAGCAGTTCTTC
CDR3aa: CSAYNGGEQFF

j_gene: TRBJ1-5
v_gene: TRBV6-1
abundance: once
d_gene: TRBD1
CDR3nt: TGTGCCAGCAGGAGGACAGGCGCAGGTCAGCCCCAGCATTTT
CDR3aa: CASRRTGAGQPQHF

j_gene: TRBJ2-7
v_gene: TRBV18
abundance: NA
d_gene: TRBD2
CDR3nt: TGTGCCAGCTCACCACGGGACTACCGATACGAGCAGTACTTC
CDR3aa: CASSPRDYRYEQYF

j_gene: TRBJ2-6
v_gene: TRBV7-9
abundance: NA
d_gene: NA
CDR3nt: TGTGCCAGCAGCTTGGGCAGGCCTGGGGCCAACGTCCTGACTTTC
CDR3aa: CASSLGRPGANVLTF

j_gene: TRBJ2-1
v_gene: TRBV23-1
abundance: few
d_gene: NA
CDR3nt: TGCGCCAGCAGTCAATCAGGGCAGGGGTCCTACAATGAGCAGTTCTTC
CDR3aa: CASSQSGQGSYNEQFF

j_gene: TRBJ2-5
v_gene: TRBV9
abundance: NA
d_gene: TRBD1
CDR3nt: TGTGCCAGCAGCTTCGGGACAGGGAAAGAGGCCCAGTACTTC
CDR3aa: CASSFGTGKEAQYF

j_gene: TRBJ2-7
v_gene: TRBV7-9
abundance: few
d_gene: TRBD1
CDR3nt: TGTGCCAGCAGCTTGTGGGTGGGACAGGGTGGCCACGAGCAGTACTTC
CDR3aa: CASSLWVGQGGHEQYF

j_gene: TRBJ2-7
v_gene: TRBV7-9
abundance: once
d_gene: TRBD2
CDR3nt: TGTGCCAGCAGCTTAGAAGCGGGAGGGCCCTACGAGCAGTACTTC
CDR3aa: CASSLEAGGPYEQYF

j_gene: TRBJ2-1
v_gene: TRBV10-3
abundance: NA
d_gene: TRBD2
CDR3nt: TGTGCCATCAGTGCAGACGACCCCGGCCTAGCGGGAGGGACCTACAATGAGCAGTTCTTC
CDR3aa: CAISADDPGLAGGTYNEQFF

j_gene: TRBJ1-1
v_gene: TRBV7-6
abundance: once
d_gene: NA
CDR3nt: TGTGCCAGCAGCCTACAGGGCTTTGGGACTGAAGCTTTCTTT
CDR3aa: CASSLQGFGTEAFF

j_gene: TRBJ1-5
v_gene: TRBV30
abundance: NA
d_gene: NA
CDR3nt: TGTGCCTGGAGTGTACGGTCGACAGACGGTCAGCCCCAGCATTTT
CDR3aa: CAWSVRSTDGQPQHF